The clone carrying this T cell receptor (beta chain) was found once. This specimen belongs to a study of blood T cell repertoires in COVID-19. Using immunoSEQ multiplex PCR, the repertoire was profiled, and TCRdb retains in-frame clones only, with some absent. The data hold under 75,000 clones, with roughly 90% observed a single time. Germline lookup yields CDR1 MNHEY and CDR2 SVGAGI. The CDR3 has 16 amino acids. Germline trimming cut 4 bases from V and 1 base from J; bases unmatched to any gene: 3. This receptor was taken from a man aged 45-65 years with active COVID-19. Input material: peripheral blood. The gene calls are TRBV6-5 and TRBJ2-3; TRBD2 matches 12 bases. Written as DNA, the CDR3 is TGTGCCAGCAGTTCCCGGACTAGCGGGGGCACAGATACGCAGTATTTT. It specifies CASSSRTSGGTDTQYF.